This T cell receptor beta chain is drawn from a study of graft-versus-host responses after intestinal transplantation. CDR1 is SEHNR, CDR2 FQNEAQ, per germline (reference sequence). This CDR3 region has 13 residues. Trimming removed 3 bases from V and 3 bases from J, with 9 bases in between. Regarding the study as a whole: Patients with graft-donor T cell macrochimerism had high graft-versus-host to host-versus-graft clonal ratios in allografts.

Libraries were prepared by immunoSEQ multiplex PCR; TCRdb keeps only in-frame clonotypes and omits some of them. The sample lists 25,000 to 30,000 clones; roughly 87% were seen once. A note on this clone: Its antigen is unknown.

The chain has TRBV7-9 and TRBJ2-7; no reliable D call. This material consisted of PBMCs, taken around 61 weeks after intestinal transplantation. This TCR derives from a human patient who received an intestinal transplant, so some T cells may come from the graft donor. In DNA form, the CDR3 reads TGTGCCAGCAGCTTGCCTACTAACTACGAGCAGTACTTC. Its protein is CASSLPTNYEQYF.